What follows are 14 T cell receptor beta chains derived from one specimen sequenced in a study of spatial heterogeneity in lung cancer. TCRdb reanalysed the 5' RACE reads using MiXCR and keeps one entry per CDR3 protein. The sample yields more than 85,000 distinct CDR3 sequences, 7.5% to 10% seen once. Indicated time point: sample taken at primary tumor resection. Without sorting, whole RNA was sequenced from tumor, nontumor lung or frozen PBMC. Sequences were derived from PBMCs, sampled at surgery. Receptor source: a male donor with early-stage non-small cell lung cancer.

This clonotype was found a few times. The rearrangement uses TRBV20-1 and TRBJ2-3; no reliable D call. Germline V CDR1 and CDR2: DFQATT, SNEGSKA (reference sequence). The V and J ends lost 5 bases and 5 bases respectively, with 11 bases between them. The CDR3 is 12 amino acids. The CDR3 region is CSAYAEKDTQYF. The CDR3 DNA follows: TGCAGTGCTTACGCGGAGAAAGATACGCAGTATTTT.

This clonotype occurred many times. J is TRBJ1-6 and V is TRBV4-3; D gene uncertain. The CDR3 has 16 amino acids. V was clipped by 1 base and J by 8 bases, with 15 bases between them. In germline, CDR1 is LGHNA, CDR2 YSLEER. The CDR3 DNA sequence: TGCGCCAGCAGCCAAGTTAGCTGGTATAGCGATTCACCCCTCCACTTT. This sequence encodes CASSQVSWYSDSPLHF.

This clonotype was seen only a few times. The V call is TRBV20-1, the J call TRBJ1-6; 7 bases are a match to TRBD1. Trimming cost V 3 bases and J 10 bases; bases outside gene matches: 3. The CDR3 consists of 12 residues. CDR1 is DFQATT and CDR2 is SNEGSKA in the germline V gene (reference sequence). The DNA for the CDR3 is TGCAGTGCTAGGAGAGGGGGCTCACCCCTCCACTTT. Translated: CSARRGGSPLHF.

The sample holds a few counts of this clonotype. The V and J genes are TRBV5-4 and TRBJ2-6, with TRBD1 matching over 8 bases. The CDR3 extends over 16 amino acids. Unmatched junction bases numbered 5, after V lost 4 bases and J lost 2 bases. Germline CDR1 reads SGHNT; CDR2 reads YYREEE (reference sequence). The CDR3 loop is CASSTLTGAGANVLTF. CDR3 nucleotides: TGTGCCAGCAGCACCCTGACAGGGGCTGGGGCCAACGTCCTGACTTTC.

This clonotype has at least ten counts. The chain couples TRBV2 to TRBJ1-6, with 8 bases fitting TRBD1. From germline, CDR1 is SNHLY and CDR2 FYNNEI. The CDR3 is made up of 13 amino acids. The V gene end was trimmed by 10 bases and the J gene end by 7 bases; junction bases not matched to a gene: 6. The DNA of the CDR3 is TGTGCCACGGACAGGGAACGGAATTCACCCCTCCACTTT. This gives the protein CATDRERNSPLHF.

V and J are TRBV5-6 and TRBJ2-2; D uncertain. Germline V CDR1 and CDR2: SGHDT, YYEEEE. Trimming pared 3 bases from V and 1 base from J, leaving 13 bases between. The CDR3 loop spans 16 amino acids. CDR3 loop: CASSYRSLRNTGELFF. The CDR3 nucleotides read TGTGCCAGCAGCTACCGGTCTCTAAGGAACACCGGGGAGCTGTTTTTT.

The rearrangement joins TRBV20-1 to TRBJ2-1, with D perhaps TRBD2 (5 bases). The germline gives CDR1 DFQATT, CDR2 SNEGSKA (reference sequence). V dropped 3 bases and J dropped 3 bases, with 6 bases sitting between them. This CDR3 region has 12 residues. This chain's CDR3 is CSASGNYNEQFF. CDR3 sequence (DNA): TGCAGTGCTAGCGGGAACTACAATGAGCAGTTCTTC.

This clonotype was seen a few times. The chain joins TRBV27 to TRBJ1-4, with D perhaps matching TRBD1 (5 bases). CDR3 length: 14 amino acids. Germline V gives CDR1 MNHEY, CDR2 SMNVEV (reference sequence). Trimming stripped 0 bases from V and 7 bases from J, with 9 bases between. CDR3 amino acids: CASSLSGVGEKLFF. The CDR3 DNA follows: TGTGCCAGCAGTTTATCGGGGGTCGGTGAAAAACTGTTTTTT.

This chain connects TRBV5-1 to TRBJ2-6, with D uncertain. This CDR3 is 15 amino acids long. CDR1 is SGHRS and CDR2 is YFSETQ in the germline V gene. Trimming shortened V by 4 bases and J by 0 bases, and 8 bases separated the two germline ends. The CDR3 region is CASSDGRSGANVLTF. Here the CDR3 DNA reads TGCGCCAGCAGCGACGGGCGCTCTGGGGCCAACGTCCTGACTTTC.

The V call is TRBV15, the J call TRBJ1-4; D gene ambiguous. Germline CDR1 reads LNHNV; CDR2 reads YYDKDF (reference sequence). This CDR3 has 14 amino acids. The V end was cut by 1 base, the J end by 0 bases, with 3 bases between. Here the CDR3 DNA reads TGTGCCACCAGCAGAGGGGCAACTAATGAAAAACTGTTTTTT. Translating it yields CATSRGATNEKLFF.

The chain links TRBV7-3 to TRBJ2-5, with a possible D match to TRBD2 (5 bases). The CDR3 is 13 residues long. CDR1 SGHTA and CDR2 FQGTGA come from the germline V gene. V lost 4 bases and J lost 5, with 11 bases in between. The CDR3: CASSSLGRETQYF. In DNA form, the CDR3 reads TGTGCCAGCAGCTCACTAGGGCGGGAGACCCAGTACTTC.

This clonotype was observed a handful of times. The J gene is TRBJ1-2, the V gene TRBV2; D unclear. Trimming shortened V by 2 bases and J by 2 bases, and 6 bases separated the two germline ends. CDR1 SNHLY and CDR2 FYNNEI come from the germline V gene. This CDR3 comprises 13 residues. The CDR3, as DNA: TGTGCCAGCAGTGAAATAGCGAACTATGGCTACACCTTC. Encoded protein: CASSEIANYGYTF.

The table lists this clonotype with many counts. The gene calls are TRBV5-1 and TRBJ2-3, with D unclear. Trimming took off 1 base at V and 0 bases at J, with 9 bases between the two ends. The CDR3 spans 15 residues. Germline V lookup: CDR1 SGHRS, CDR2 YFSETQ. The CDR3 loop is CASSLTRTSTDTQYF. The CDR3 region has the DNA TGCGCCAGCAGCTTGACTCGAACTAGCACAGATACGCAGTATTTT.

This clonotype was observed a few times. This sequence joins TRBV4-3 and TRBJ2-2, with no clear D. Trimming stripped 0 bases from V and 9 bases from J, with 17 bases between. CDR3 length equals 16 residues. The germline gives CDR1 LGHNA, CDR2 YSLEER. The CDR3 here is CASSQDHGTLSRELFF. The CDR3, as DNA: TGCGCCAGCAGCCAAGATCACGGCACTCTTTCACGGGAGCTGTTTTTT.